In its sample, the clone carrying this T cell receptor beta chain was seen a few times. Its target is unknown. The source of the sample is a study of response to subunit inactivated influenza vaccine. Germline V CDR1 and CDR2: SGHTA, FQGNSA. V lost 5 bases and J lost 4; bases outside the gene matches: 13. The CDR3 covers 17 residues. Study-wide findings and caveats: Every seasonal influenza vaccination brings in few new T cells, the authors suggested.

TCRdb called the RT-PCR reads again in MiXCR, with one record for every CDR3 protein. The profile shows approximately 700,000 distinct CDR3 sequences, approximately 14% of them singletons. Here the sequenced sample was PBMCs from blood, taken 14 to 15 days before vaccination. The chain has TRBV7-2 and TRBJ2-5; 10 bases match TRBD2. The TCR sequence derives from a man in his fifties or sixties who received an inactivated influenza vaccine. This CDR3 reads CASSLNLAGGRRETQYF. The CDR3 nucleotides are TGTGCCAGCAGCCTTAACTTAGCGGGAGGTAGGCGAGAGACCCAGTACTTC. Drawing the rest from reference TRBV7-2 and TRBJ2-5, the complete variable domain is GAGVSQSPSNKVTEKGKDVELRCDPISGHTALYWYRQSLGQGLEFLIYFQGNSAPDKSGLPSDRFSAERTGGSVSTLTIQRTQQEDSAVYLCASSLNLAGGRRETQYFGPGTRLLVL.